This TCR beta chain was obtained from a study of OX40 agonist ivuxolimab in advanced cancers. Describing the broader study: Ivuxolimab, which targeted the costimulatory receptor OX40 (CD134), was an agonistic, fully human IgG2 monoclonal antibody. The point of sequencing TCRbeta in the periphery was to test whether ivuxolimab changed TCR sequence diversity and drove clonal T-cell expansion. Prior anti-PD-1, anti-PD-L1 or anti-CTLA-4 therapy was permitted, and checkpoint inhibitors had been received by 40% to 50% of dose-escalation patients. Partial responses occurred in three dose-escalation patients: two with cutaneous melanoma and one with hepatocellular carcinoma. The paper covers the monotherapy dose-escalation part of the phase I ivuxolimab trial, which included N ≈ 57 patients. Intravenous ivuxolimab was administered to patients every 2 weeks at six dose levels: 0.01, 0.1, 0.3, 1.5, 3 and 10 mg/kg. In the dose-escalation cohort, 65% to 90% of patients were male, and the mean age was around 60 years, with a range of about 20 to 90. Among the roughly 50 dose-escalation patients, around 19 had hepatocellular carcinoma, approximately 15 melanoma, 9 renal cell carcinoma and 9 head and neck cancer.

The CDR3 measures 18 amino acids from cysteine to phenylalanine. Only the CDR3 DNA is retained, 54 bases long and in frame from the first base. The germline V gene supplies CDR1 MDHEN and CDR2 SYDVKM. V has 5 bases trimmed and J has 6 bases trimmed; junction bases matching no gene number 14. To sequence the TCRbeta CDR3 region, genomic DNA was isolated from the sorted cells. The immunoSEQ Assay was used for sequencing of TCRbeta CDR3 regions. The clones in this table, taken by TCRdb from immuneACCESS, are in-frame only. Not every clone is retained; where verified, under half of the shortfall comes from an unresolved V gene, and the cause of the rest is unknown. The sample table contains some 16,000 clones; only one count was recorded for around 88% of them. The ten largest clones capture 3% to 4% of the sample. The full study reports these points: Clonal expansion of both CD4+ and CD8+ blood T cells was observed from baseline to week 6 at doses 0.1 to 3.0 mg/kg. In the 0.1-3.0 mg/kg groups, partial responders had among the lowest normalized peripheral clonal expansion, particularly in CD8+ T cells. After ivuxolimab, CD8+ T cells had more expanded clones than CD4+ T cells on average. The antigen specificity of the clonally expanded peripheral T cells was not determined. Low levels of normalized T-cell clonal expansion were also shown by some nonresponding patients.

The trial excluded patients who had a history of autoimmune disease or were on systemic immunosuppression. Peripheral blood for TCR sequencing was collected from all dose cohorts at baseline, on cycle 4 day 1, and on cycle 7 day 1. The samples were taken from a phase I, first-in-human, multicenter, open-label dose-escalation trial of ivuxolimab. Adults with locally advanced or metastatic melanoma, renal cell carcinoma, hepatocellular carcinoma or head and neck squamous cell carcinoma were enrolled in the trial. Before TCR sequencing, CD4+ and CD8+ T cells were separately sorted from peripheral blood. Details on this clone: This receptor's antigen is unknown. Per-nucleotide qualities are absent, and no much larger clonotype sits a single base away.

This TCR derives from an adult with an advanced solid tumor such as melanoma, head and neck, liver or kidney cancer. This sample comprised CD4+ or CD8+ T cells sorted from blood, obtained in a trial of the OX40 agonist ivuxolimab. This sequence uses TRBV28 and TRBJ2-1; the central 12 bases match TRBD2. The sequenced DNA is TGTGCCAGCAGTACCATTGGCCTACTAGCGGGAGGTATCAATGAGCAGTTCTTC. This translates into CASSTIGLLAGGINEQFF. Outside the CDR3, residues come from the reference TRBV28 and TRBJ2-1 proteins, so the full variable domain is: DVKVTQSSRYLVKRTGEKVFLECVQDMDHENMFWYRQDPGLGLRLIYFSYDVKMKEKGDIPEGYSVSREKKERFSLILESASTNQTSMYLCASSTIGLLAGGINEQFFGPGTRLTVL.